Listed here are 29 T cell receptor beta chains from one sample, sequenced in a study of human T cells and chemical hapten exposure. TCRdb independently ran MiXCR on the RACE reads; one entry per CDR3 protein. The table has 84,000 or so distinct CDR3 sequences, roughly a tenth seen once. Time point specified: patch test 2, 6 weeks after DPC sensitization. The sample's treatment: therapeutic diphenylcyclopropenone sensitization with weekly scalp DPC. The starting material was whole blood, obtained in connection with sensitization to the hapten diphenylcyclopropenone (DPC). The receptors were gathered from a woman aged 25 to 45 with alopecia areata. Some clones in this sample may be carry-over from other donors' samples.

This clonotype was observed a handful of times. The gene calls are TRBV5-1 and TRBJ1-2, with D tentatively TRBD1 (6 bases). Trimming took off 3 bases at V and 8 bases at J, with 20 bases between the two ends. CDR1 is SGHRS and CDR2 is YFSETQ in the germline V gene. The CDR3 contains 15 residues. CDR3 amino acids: CASSSTDQTGNGYTF. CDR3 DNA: TGCGCCAGCAGCTCGACAGACCAGACAGGAAACGGCTACACCTTC.

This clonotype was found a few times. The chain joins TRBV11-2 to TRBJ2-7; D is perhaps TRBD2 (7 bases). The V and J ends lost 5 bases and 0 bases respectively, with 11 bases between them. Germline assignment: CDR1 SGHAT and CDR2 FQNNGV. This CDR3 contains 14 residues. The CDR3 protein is CASSRGDTSYEQYF. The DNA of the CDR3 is TGTGCCAGCAGCCGGGGGGACACCTCCTACGAGCAGTACTTC.

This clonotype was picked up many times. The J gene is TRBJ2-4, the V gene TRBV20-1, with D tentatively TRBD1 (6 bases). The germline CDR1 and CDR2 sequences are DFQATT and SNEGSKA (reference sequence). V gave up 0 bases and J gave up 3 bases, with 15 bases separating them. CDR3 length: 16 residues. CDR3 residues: CSARDRLTGIKNIQYF. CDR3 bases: TGCAGTGCTAGAGACCGATTGACAGGAATCAAAAACATTCAGTACTTC.

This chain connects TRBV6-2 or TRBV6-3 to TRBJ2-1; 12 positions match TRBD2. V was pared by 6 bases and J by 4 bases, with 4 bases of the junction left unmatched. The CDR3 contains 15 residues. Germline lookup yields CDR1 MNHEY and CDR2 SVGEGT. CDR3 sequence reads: CASSHGLAGYNEQFF. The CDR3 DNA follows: TGTGCCAGCAGCCACGGACTAGCGGGGTACAATGAGCAGTTCTTC.

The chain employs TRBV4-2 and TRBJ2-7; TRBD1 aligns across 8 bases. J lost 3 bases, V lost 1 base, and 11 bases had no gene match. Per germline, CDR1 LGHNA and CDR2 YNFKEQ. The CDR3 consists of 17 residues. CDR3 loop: CASSQATSGTGFYEQYF. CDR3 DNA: TGTGCCAGCAGCCAAGCGACGTCCGGGACAGGATTCTACGAGCAGTACTTC.

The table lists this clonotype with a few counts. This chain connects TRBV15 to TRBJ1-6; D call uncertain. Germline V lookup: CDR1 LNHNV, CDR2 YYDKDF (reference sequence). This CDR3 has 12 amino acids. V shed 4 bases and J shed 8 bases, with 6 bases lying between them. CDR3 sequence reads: CATSTNHSPLHF. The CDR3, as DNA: TGTGCCACCAGCACAAATCATTCACCCCTCCACTTT.

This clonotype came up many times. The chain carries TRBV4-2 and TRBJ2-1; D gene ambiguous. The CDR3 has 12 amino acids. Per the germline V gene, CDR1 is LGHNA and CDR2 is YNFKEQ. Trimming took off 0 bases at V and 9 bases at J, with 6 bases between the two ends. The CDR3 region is CASSQDMGEQFF. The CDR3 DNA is TGTGCCAGCAGCCAAGATATGGGTGAGCAGTTCTTC.

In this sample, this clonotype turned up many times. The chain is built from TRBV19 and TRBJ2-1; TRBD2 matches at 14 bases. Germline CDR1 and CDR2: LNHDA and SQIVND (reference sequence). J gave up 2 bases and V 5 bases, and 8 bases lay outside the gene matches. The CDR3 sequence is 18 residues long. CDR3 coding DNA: TGTGCCAGTAGTCAGGGACTAGCGGGAGTAGGCACCTACAATGAGCAGTTCTTC. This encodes CASSQGLAGVGTYNEQFF. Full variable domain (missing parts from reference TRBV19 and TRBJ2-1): DGGITQSPKYLFRKEGQNVTLSCEQNLNHDAMYWYRQDPGQGLRLIYYSQIVNDFQKGDIAEGYSVSREKKESFPLTVTSAQKNPTAFYLCASSQGLAGVGTYNEQFFGPGTRLTVL.

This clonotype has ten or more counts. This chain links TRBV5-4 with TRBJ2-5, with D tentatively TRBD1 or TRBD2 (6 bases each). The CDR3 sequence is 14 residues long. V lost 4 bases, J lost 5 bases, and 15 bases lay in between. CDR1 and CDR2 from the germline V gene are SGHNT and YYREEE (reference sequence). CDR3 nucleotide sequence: TGTGCCAGCAGCAATTACAGGGAGGTGGAGACCCAGTACTTC. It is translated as CASSNYREVETQYF.

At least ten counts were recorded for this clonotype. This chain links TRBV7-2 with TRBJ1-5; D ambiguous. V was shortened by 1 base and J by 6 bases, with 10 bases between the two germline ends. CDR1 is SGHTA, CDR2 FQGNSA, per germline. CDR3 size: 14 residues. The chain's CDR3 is CASSLGGSGQPQHF. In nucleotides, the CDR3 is TGTGCCAGCAGCTTAGGAGGGTCGGGTCAGCCCCAGCATTTT.

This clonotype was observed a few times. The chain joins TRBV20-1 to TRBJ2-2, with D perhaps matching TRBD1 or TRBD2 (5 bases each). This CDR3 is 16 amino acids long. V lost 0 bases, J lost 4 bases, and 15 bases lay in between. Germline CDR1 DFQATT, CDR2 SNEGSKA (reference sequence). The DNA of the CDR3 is TGCAGTGCTAGAGATCGGCCGGGACCCCGCACCGGGGAGCTGTTTTTT. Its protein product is CSARDRPGPRTGELFF.

For the CDR3, the DNA is TGTGCCAGCAGCAAAGGTCGGGGACCCACGAGCTCCTACGAGCAGTACTTC. Translating it yields CASSKGRGPTSSYEQYF. This chain links TRBV21-1 with TRBJ2-7; the table names TRBD1, a call not compared with the DNA. TRBV21-1 is a recognized pseudogene. This CDR3 spans 17 amino acids.

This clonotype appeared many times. In nucleotides, the CDR3 is TGTGCCAGCAGCTTAGGGCTAGCGGAAACCACAGATACGCAGTATTTT. This gives the protein CASSLGLAETTDTQYF. This chain links TRBV13 with TRBJ2-3, with 7 bases aligning to TRBD2. Trimming cost V 0 bases and J 2 bases; bases outside gene matches: 5. Germline assignment: CDR1 PRHDT and CDR2 FYEKMQ (reference sequence). The CDR3 runs to 16 residues.

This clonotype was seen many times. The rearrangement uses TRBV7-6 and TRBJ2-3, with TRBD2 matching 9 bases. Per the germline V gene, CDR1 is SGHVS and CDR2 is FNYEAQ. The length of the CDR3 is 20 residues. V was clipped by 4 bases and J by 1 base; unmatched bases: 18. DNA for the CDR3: TGTGCCAGCAGCTCATTACCCTTCAGCGGGGGGCACTTGCGCACAGATACGCAGTATTTT. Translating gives CASSSLPFSGGHLRTDTQYF. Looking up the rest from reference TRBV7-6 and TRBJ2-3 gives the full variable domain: GAGVSQSPRYKVTKRGQDVALRCDPISGHVSLYWYRQALGQGPEFLTYFNYEAQQDKSGLPNDRFSAERPEGSISTLTIQRTEQRDSAMYRCASSSLPFSGGHLRTDTQYFGPGTRLTVL.

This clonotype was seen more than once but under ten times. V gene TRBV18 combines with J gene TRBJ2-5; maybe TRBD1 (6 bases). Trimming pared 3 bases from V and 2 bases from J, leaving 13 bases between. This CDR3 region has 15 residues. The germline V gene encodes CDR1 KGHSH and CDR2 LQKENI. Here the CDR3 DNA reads TGTGCCAGCTCACCCGGTCCGGACAGACAAGAGACCCAGTACTTC. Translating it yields CASSPGPDRQETQYF. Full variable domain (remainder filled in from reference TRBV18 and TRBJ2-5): NAGVMQNPRHLVRRRGQEARLRCSPMKGHSHVYWYRQLPEEGLKFMVYLQKENIIDESGMPKERFSAEFPKEGPSILRIQQVVRGDSAAYFCASSPGPDRQETQYFGPGTRLLVL.

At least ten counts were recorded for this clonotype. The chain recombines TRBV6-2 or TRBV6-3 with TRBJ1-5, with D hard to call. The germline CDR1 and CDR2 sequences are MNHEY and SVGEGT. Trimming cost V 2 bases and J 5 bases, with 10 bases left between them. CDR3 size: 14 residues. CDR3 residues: CASSYLNEDQPQHF. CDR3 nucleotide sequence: TGTGCCAGCAGTTACCTCAACGAAGATCAGCCCCAGCATTTT.

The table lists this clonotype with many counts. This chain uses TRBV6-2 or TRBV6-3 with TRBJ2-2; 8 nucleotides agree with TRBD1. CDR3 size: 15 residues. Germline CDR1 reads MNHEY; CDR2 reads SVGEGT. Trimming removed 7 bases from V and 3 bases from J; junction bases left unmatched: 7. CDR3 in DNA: TGTGCCAGCACAGACCGGGACAGGTACACCGGGGAGCTGTTTTTT. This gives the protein CASTDRDRYTGELFF.

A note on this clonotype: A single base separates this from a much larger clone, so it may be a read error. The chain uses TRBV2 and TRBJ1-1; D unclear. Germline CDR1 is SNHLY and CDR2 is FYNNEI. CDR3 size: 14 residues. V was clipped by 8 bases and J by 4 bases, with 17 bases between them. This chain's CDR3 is CASHGFGVGTEAFF. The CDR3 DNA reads TGTGCCAGCCATGGCTTTGGAGTTGGCACTGAAGCTTTCTTT.

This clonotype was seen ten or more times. The DNA for the CDR3 is TGCAGTGCTAGAGTTGCAGGTTATGGCTACACCTTC. It yields the protein CSARVAGYGYTF. The chain joins TRBV20-1 to TRBJ1-2; D not certain. The V and J ends lost 1 base and 5 bases respectively, with 8 bases between them. Germline V gene lookup returns CDR1 DFQATT and CDR2 SNEGSKA (reference sequence). This CDR3 has 12 residues.

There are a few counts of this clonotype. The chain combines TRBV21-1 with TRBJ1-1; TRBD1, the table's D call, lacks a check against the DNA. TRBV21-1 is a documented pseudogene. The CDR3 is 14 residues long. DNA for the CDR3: TGTGCCAGCACCAAGGGGACAGGGGGTACTGAAGCTTTCTTT. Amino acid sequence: CASTKGTGGTEAFF.

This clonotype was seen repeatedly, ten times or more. The CDR3 DNA reads as TGCAGTGCAACAGGGGGCTATGGTGAGCAGTTCTTC. This encodes CSATGGYGEQFF. The chain employs TRBV20-1 and TRBJ2-1; 9 bases map to TRBD1. The V gene end was trimmed by 6 bases and the J gene end by 9 bases; junction bases not matched to a gene: 6. The CDR3 loop spans 12 amino acids. Germline lookup yields CDR1 DFQATT and CDR2 SNEGSKA (reference sequence).

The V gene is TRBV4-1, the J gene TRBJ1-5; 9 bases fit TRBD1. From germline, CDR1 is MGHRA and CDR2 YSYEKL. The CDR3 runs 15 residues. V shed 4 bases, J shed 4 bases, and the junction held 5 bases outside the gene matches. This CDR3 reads CASSLSGTGNQPQHF. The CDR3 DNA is TGCGCCAGCAGCCTCTCGGGGACAGGGAATCAGCCCCAGCATTTT.

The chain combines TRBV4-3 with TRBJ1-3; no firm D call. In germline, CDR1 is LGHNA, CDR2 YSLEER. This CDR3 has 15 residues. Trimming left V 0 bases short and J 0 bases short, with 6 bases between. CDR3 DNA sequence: TGCGCCAGCAGCCAAGATCTGAGCTCTGGAAACACCATATATTTT. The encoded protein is CASSQDLSSGNTIYF.

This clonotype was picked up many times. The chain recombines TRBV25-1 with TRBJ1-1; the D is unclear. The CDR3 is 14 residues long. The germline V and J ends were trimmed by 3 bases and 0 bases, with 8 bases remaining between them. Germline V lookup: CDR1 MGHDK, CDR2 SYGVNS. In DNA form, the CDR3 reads TGTGCCAGCAGTGACTGGGGTCTGAACACTGAAGCTTTCTTT. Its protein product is CASSDWGLNTEAFF.

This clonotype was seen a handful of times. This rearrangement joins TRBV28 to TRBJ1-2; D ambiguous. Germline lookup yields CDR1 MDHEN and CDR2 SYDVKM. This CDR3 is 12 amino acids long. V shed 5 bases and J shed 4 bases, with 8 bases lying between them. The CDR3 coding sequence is TGTGCCAGCAGTCCTGGTCCCTATGGCTACACCTTC. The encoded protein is CASSPGPYGYTF.

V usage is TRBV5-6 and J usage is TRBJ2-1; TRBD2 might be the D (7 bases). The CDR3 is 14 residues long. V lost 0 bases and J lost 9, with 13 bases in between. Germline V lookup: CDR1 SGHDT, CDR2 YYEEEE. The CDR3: CASSLGRGAPEQFF. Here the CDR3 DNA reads TGTGCCAGCAGCTTGGGACGGGGGGCACCTGAGCAGTTCTTC.

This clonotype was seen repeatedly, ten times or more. The CDR3 loop reads CASSYSWTRNYNEQFF. The CDR3 bases are TGTGCCAGCAGTTACTCATGGACTAGGAATTACAATGAGCAGTTCTTC. The genes are TRBV6-5 and TRBJ2-1; TRBD2 aligns across 7 bases. Trimming removed 0 bases from V and 4 bases from J; junction bases left unmatched: 6. Germline CDR1 is MNHEY and CDR2 is SVGAGI. There are 16 residues in the CDR3.

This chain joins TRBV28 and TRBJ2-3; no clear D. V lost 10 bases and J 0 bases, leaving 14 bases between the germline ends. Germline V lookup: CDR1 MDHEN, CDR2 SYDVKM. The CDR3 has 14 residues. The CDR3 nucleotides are TGTGCCACCACGGCCGGACCTAGCACAGATACGCAGTATTTT. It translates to CATTAGPSTDTQYF. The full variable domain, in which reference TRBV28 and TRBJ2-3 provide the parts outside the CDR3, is DVKVTQSSRYLVKRTGEKVFLECVQDMDHENMFWYRQDPGLGLRLIYFSYDVKMKEKGDIPEGYSVSREKKERFSLILESASTNQTSMYLCATTAGPSTDTQYFGPGTRLTVL.

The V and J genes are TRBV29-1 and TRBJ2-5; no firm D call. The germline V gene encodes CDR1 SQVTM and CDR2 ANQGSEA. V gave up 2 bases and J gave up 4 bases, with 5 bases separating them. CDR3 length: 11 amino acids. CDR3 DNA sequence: TGCAGCGTTGAAAAGGGAGAGACCCAGTACTTC. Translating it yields CSVEKGETQYF.